This T cell receptor (beta chain) was retrieved from a study of graft-versus-host responses after intestinal transplantation. Study-wide context: Recipients had transplants, and these were multivisceral, liver-intestinal, or isolated intestinal. For around 3 years after anti-thymocyte globulin induction, all recipients took tacrolimus and steroids.

Turning to this clone: The antigen remains undetermined.

This CDR3 contains 16 residues. Germline CDR1 reads LNHDA; CDR2 reads SQIVND (reference sequence). V dropped 3 bases and J dropped 2; count of bases not matched to a gene: 7. General study findings and limits: Where graft-donor T cell macrochimerism was present, patients had high graft-versus-host to host-versus-graft clonal ratios in allografts. Circulating GvH clone levels at their peak were associated with HvG declines (early post-transplant).

The protocol was immunoSEQ multiplex PCR, while the TCRdb copy is restricted to in-frame clones and leaves out a portion. The table includes over 100,000 clones, 85% to 95% detected once. This sample comprised unstimulated CD8+ T cells sorted from spleen or lymph node cells, obtained before intestinal transplant. This receptor was identified in a human donor who received an intestinal transplant. The gene calls are TRBV19 and TRBJ1-2; the match to TRBD1 covers 9 bases. The CDR3 sequence: CASSIGTGPSNYGYTF. Here the CDR3 DNA reads TGTGCCAGTAGTATCGGGACAGGGCCGTCCAACTATGGCTACACCTTC. Based on the CDR3 plus reference TRBV19 and TRBJ1-2, the full variable domain is DGGITQSPKYLFRKEGQNVTLSCEQNLNHDAMYWYRQDPGQGLRLIYYSQIVNDFQKGDIAEGYSVSREKKESFPLTVTSAQKNPTAFYLCASSIGTGPSNYGYTFGSGTRLTVV.